Listed below are T cell receptor beta chains from one sample, sequenced in a study of cytomegalovirus exposure and HLA in healthy donors. Profiled with immunoSEQ multiplex PCR; TCRdb holds only in-frame clones, not every one. The listing records approximately 70,000 clones. Sample: PBMCs. Source of these receptors: a woman under 40 in good health and CMV-seronegative. CDR3s include the opening cysteine and the closing phenylalanine or tryptophan. Fields, in order: D gene, J gene, V gene, CDR3 DNA, CDR3 protein. A D gene is named only where the DNA matches it firmly.

NA	TRBJ1-2	TRBV13	TGTGCCAGCAGCTTAGGTCAGGGATGGGGCTACACCTTC	CASSLGQGWGYTF
NA	TRBJ2-7	TRBV18	TGTGCCAGCTCACCAGAAACACCTCACTCCTACGAGCAGTACTTC	CASSPETPHSYEQYF
NA	TRBJ2-2	TRBV19	TGTGCCAGTAGGACTACGGGCACCGGGGAGCTGTTTTTT	CASRTTGTGELFF
TRBD1	TRBJ1-2	TRBV2	TGTGCCAGCAGGGTCCCGGGACAGGGAGGCTATGGCTACACCTTC	CASRVPGQGGYGYTF
TRBD2	TRBJ2-3	TRBV5-1	TGCGCCAGCAGCCCGGGACTAGCAGGCTCGGCAGATACGCAGTATTTT	CASSPGLAGSADTQYF
TRBD1	TRBJ2-2	TRBV19	TGTGCCAGTAGCCCTAGACAGGGTTTCGGCGGGGAGCTGTTTTTT	CASSPRQGFGGELFF
NA	TRBJ1-1	TRBV5-1	TGCGCCAGCAGCGCCGGGACAAGGAACACTGAAGCTTTCTTT	CASSAGTRNTEAFF
TRBD2	TRBJ2-1	TRBV29-1	TGCAGCCCGGTAGCGGGGCACAATGAGCAGTTCTTC	CSPVAGHNEQFF
NA	TRBJ1-5	TRBV7-9	TGTGCCAGCAGCTTAGGCCGGCAGCCCCAGCATTTT	CASSLGRQPQHF
NA	TRBJ2-2	TRBV19	TGTGCCAGTACCTCCCCCCCTTTCCGGAGCGCCGGGGAGCTGTTTTTT	CASTSPPFRSAGELFF
NA	TRBJ1-4	TRBV28	TGTGCCAGCAGCCGCCATAGACAGAGAGCTAATGAAAAACTGTTTTTT	CASSRHRQRANEKLFF
TRBD1	TRBJ1-1	TRBV27	TGTGCCAGCAGTTTCTCAACCCCTAGACAGGGGGACACTGAAGCTTTCTTT	CASSFSTPRQGDTEAFF
TRBD1	TRBJ2-7	TRBV29-1	TGCAGCGTTTTACTGGACAGGTCCTACGAGCAGTACTTC	CSVLLDRSYEQYF
TRBD2	TRBJ2-5	TRBV9	TGTGCCAGCAGCTCTAGCGGAGGGAACCAGTACTTC	CASSSSGGNQYF
TRBD1	TRBJ1-1	TRBV18	TGTGCCAGCTCACCAGGACAGGGTCGGACTGAAGCTTTCTTT	CASSPGQGRTEAFF
NA	TRBJ2-2	TRBV4-3	TGCGCCAGCAGTGAAACTGCCATAGGAGAAGTCGACACCGGGGAGCTGTTTTTT	CASSETAIGEVDTGELFF
NA	TRBJ2-1	TRBV5-1	TGCGCCAGCAGCCGAACAGCGGGTGACTACAATGAGCAGTTCTTC	CASSRTAGDYNEQFF
TRBD1	TRBJ2-1	TRBV30	TGTGCCTGGAGTGGTTACAGGGGGCGAGGCAATGAGCAGTTCTTC	CAWSGYRGRGNEQFF
NA	TRBJ1-2	TRBV7-9	TGTGCCAGCCTAACAGGGTATTCGGATGGCTACACCTTC	CASLTGYSDGYTF
TRBD2	TRBJ2-3	TRBV29-1	TGCAGCGTTGAAGACGCCTCCGGGACTAGCTTCCTTTTCACAGATACGCAGTATTTT	CSVEDASGTSFLFTDTQYF
TRBD1	TRBJ2-2	TRBV5-1	TGCGCCAGCAGCCCGGGGACAGGGTCGAACACCGGGGAGCTGTTTTTT	CASSPGTGSNTGELFF
NA	TRBJ1-3	TRBV9	TGTGCCAGCAGCTTCCGACAGAGCAAAAACACCATATATTTT	CASSFRQSKNTIYF
TRBD2	TRBJ2-7	TRBV5-1	TGCGCCAGCAGCTTCCTAGCGGGAGAGGGGGGCCGGCAGTACTTC	CASSFLAGEGGRQYF
TRBD1	TRBJ1-5	TRBV6-1	TGTGCCAGCAGTGAAAGACAGGGAATGAGTCAGCCCCAGCATTTT	CASSERQGMSQPQHF
NA	TRBJ1-1	TRBV9	TGTGCCAGCAGCTTAACGGGACAGAACACTGAAGCTTTCTTT	CASSLTGQNTEAFF
NA	TRBJ2-5	TRBV7-2	TGTGCCAGCAGCTTAGGGGTTGGAGGGGAGACCCAGTACTTC	CASSLGVGGETQYF
NA	TRBJ1-2	TRBV7-9	TGTGCCAGCAGCTTACCACAGGGTAGCTATGGCTACACCTTC	CASSLPQGSYGYTF
TRBD1	TRBJ2-4	TRBV29-1	TGCAGCGTTGCCTCCGGGACAGGGAACCCTAACATTCAGTACTTC	CSVASGTGNPNIQYF
TRBD1	TRBJ2-5	TRBV28	TGTGCCACACGACAGGGGATGGAGACCCAGTACTTC	CATRQGMETQYF
NA	TRBJ2-2	TRBV19	TGTGCCAGTTTACAGGGAAGGAACACCGGGGAGCTGTTTTTT	CASLQGRNTGELFF
NA	TRBJ2-7	TRBV7-9	TGTGCCAGCAGCTTAGAAACAAGCGAGCAGTACTTC	CASSLETSEQYF
NA	TRBJ2-7	TRBV6-1	TGTGCCAGCAGTGAAGAGGGGCCCACCTACGAGCAGTACTTC	CASSEEGPTYEQYF
NA	TRBJ1-1	TRBV6-5	TGTGCCAGCAGTCCCAGTAATATGGGGGGAAGAGCTTTCTTT	CASSPSNMGGRAFF
NA	TRBJ1-2	TRBV28	TGTGCCAGCAGTTTACGAAACAGCCGTTGGGTTGATGGCTACACCTTC	CASSLRNSRWVDGYTF
NA	TRBJ1-3	TRBV15	TGTGCCACCAGCAGAGATAGGGGGGGGCCTGGAAACACCATATATTTT	CATSRDRGGPGNTIYF
NA	TRBJ2-3	TRBV19	TGTGCCAGTAGCAAGATCCAGGGTTCAGATACGCAGTATTTT	CASSKIQGSDTQYF
TRBD1	TRBJ1-1	TRBV18	TGTGCCAGCTCACCGGGACAGGGGAGTCGGAACACTGAAGCTTTCTTT	CASSPGQGSRNTEAFF
NA	TRBJ1-1	TRBV28	TGTGCCAGCAGTTTAGCGGACACTGAAGCTTTCTTT	CASSLADTEAFF
NA	TRBJ1-6	TRBV30	TGTGCCTGGAATAGCGCTGCCGTAAGGTCACCCCTCCACTTT	CAWNSAAVRSPLHF
NA	TRBJ2-3	TRBV12-1	TGTGCCAGCAGCTTAACGCAGGGACTAGCTGCCACAGATACGCAGTATTTT	CASSLTQGLAATDTQYF
NA	TRBJ2-3	TRBV5-1	TGCGCCAGCAGCTTGGAAGGCAGGGAGGTGGCAGATACGCAGTATTTT	CASSLEGREVADTQYF
NA	TRBJ2-7	TRBV30	TGTGCCTGGAGTGTCGGGCTAGCCCTCTACGAGCAGTACTTC	CAWSVGLALYEQYF
NA	TRBJ2-7	TRBV14	TGTGCCAGCAGCCCGGACAAGGCCTACGAGCAGTACTTC	CASSPDKAYEQYF
NA	TRBJ2-4	TRBV4-1	TGCGCCAGCAGCCAAGACTCACAGGCGCTAGCCAAAAACATTCAGTACTTC	CASSQDSQALAKNIQYF
NA	TRBJ1-4	TRBV30	TGTGCCTGGAGTGGGTTTGGAGCCGAGCGGTTTTTT	CAWSGFGAERFF
TRBD2	TRBJ2-3	TRBV30	TGTGCCTTCGGAGGTGCTAGCGGGGGCCGAGATACGCAGTATTTT	CAFGGASGGRDTQYF